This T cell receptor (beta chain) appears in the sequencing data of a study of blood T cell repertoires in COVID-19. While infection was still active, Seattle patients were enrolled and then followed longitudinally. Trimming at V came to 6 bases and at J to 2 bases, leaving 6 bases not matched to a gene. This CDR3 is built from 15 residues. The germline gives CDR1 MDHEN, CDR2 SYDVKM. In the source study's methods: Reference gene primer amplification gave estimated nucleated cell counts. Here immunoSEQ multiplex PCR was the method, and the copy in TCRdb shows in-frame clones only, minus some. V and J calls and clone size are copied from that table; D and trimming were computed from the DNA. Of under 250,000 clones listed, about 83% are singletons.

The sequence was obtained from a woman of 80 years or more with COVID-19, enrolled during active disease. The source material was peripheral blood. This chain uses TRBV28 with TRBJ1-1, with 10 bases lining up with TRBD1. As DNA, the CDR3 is TGTGCCAGCAGGCCGGGACAGGGGTTCAACACTGAAGCTTTCTTT. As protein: CASRPGQGFNTEAFF.